This TCR beta chain was recorded in a study of shared clonotypes between healthy human individuals. This CDR3 has 15 residues. Trimming shortened V by 1 base and J by 0 bases, and 10 bases separated the two germline ends. Germline V gives CDR1 SGDLS, CDR2 YYNGEE. Study-level points and caveats: The authors expected sequencing depth to affect clonotype sharing among donors.

Concerning this clone itself: What it recognizes is unknown.

The donors, healthy adults who were HIV-negative, had experienced no recent acute infections or vaccinations. It was at deep level that the assay was run. The table came from immunoSEQ multiplex PCR; TCRdb's copy has only in-frame clones and leaves some out. Among roughly 1,600,000 clones listed, less than 99% were seen once. The chain links TRBV9 to TRBJ1-1; no definite D call. The specimen was naive CD4+ T cells sorted from blood. The subset is: CD45RA+ positively selected. The clonotype comes from a man aged 30 to 45 in good health. CDR3 sequence reads: CASSVQETMNTEAFF. The CDR3 DNA sequence: TGTGCCAGCAGCGTACAAGAGACAATGAACACTGAAGCTTTCTTT.